What follows is one T cell receptor (beta chain) and its context. What it binds is unknown. The V gene's germline CDR1 is MNHEY and CDR2 SMNVEV (reference sequence). The CDR3 has 15 residues. Every individual CD8+ T cell subset underwent sorting in triplicate at approximately 280,000 cells apiece. Cells classed as naive CD8+ T cells were CD45RO-CCR7+CD27+CD95-. This specimen comes from a study of CXCR3-negative and CXCR3-positive naive CD8 T cells. The TRB libraries of cDNA were built by UMI-labeled 5' RACE. Each CDR3 protein gets one entry in TCRdb, which reprocessed the 5' RACE reads and gives no DNA. The specimen's table records about 150,000 distinct CDR3 sequences. Study results and caveats: Against CXCR3-negative naive cells, CXCR3-positive naive cells showed more hydrophobic TRB CDR3s. After cryopreservation, expression of CXCR3 was partially reduced, and most assays were run with fresh PBMCs.

Sequenced input: naive CXCR3+ CD8+ T cells from blood. The subset was: CD45RO-CCR7+CD27+CD95- naive CD8+ T cells expressing CXCR3 (TNR3+). The sequence came from a human donor in good health. Some clones in this sample may be carry-over from other donors' samples. The chain recombines TRBV27 with TRBJ2-7; TCRdb's D call, TRBD1, is unchecked because there is no DNA. The CDR3: CASSLSAGRVDEQYF.